This T cell receptor beta chain appears in the sequencing data of a study of patients and donors after allogeneic stem cell transplantation. As regards this clonotype: A much larger clone differs from this one at a single base, so this may be a read error.

CDR1 and CDR2 (germline): DFQATT, SNEGSKA (reference sequence). The length of the CDR3 is 16 residues. TCRdb re-derived calls from the RT-PCR reads in MiXCR, one entry per CDR3 protein. The sample records hundreds of thousands of distinct CDR3 sequences, under 20% being singletons. Sequenced: blood, either unsorted or a sorted T cell fraction (not recorded which). The clonotype comes from a human donor who was either an allogeneic HSCT recipient or a stem cell or donor lymphocyte infusion donor (not recorded which). It is not recorded whose cells these are; they may come from a transplant donor. The rearrangement links TRBV20-1 to TRBJ2-3, with D perhaps matching TRBD1 (5 bases). With the DNA end fitting TRBJ1-5 better, the J assignment may be wrong. CDR3 region: CSAPTPGTSGTDTQHF. DNA of the CDR3: TGCAGTGCTCCCACCCCCGGGACTAGCGGCACAGATACGCAGCATTTT.